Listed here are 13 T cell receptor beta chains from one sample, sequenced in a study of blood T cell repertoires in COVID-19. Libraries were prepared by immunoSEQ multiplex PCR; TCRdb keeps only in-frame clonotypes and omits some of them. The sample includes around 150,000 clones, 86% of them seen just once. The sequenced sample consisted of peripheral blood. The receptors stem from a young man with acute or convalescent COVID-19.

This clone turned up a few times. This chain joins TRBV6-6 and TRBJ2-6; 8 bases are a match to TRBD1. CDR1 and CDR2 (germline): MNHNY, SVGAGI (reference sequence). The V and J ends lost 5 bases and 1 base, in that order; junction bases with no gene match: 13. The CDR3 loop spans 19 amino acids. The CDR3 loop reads CASSRPPGTGVSGANVLTF. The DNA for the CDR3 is TGTGCCAGCAGTCGACCTCCCGGGACAGGAGTGTCTGGGGCCAACGTCCTGACTTTC.

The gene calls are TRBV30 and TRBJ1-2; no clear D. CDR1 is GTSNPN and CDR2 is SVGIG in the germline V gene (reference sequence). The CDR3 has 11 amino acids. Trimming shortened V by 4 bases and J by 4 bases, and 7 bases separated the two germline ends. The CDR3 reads CAWMGLYGYTF. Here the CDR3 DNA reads TGTGCCTGGATGGGCCTCTATGGCTACACCTTC.

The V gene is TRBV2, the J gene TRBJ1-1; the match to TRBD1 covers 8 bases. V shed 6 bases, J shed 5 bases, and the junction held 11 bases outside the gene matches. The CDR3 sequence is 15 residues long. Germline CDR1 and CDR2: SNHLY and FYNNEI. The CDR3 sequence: CASRPRTGSRTEAFF. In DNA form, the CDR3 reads TGTGCCAGCAGACCTCGGACAGGGTCGAGGACTGAAGCTTTCTTT.

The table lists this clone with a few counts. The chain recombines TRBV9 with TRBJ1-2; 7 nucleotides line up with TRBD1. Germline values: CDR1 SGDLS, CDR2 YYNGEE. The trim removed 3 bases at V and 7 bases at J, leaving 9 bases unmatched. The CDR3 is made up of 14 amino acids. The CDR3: CASSATGLRGGYTF. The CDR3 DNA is TGTGCCAGCAGCGCGACAGGGCTGAGAGGTGGCTACACCTTC.

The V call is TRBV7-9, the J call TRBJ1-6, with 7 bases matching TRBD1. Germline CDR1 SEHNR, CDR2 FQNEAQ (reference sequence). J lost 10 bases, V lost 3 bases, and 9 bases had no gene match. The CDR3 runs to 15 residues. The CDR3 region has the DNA TGTGCCAGCAGCTTTGACAGGGTTTTAGAATCACCCCTCCACTTT. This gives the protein CASSFDRVLESPLHF.

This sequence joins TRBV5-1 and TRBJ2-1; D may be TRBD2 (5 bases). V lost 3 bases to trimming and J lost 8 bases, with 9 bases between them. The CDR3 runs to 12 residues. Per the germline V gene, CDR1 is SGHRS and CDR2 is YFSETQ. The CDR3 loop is CASSWSGDEQFF. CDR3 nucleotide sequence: TGCGCCAGCAGCTGGTCCGGGGATGAGCAGTTCTTC. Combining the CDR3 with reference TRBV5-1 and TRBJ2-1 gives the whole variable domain KAGVTQTPRYLIKTRGQQVTLSCSPISGHRSVSWYQQTPGQGLQFLFEYFSETQRNKGNFPGRFSGRQFSNSRSEMNVSTLELGDSALYLCASSWSGDEQFFGPGTRLTVL.

Here the CDR3 reads CASSLLWETNTIYGYTF. In DNA form, the CDR3 reads TGTGCCAGCAGTTTATTGTGGGAGACAAATACCATCTATGGCTACACCTTC. V usage is TRBV28 and J usage is TRBJ1-2; D is uncertain. The CDR3 has 17 residues. Germline V gene sequence: CDR1 MDHEN, CDR2 SYDVKM. The V end lost 1 base, the J end lost 4 bases, and 19 bases lay between the germline ends.

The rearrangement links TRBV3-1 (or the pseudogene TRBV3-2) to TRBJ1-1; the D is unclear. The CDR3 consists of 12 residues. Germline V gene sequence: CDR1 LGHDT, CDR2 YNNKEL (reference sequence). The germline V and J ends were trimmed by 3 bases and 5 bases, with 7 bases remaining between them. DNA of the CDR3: TGTGCCAGCAGCCAGTCCCCAACTGAAGCTTTCTTT. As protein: CASSQSPTEAFF.

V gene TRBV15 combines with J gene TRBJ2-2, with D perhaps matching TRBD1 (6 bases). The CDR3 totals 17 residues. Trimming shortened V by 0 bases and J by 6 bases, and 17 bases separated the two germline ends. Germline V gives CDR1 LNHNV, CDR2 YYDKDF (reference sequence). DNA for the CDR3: TGTGCCACCAGCAGAGATTCCCGCAGGGGTAATGCCGGGGAGCTGTTTTTT. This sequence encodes CATSRDSRRGNAGELFF.

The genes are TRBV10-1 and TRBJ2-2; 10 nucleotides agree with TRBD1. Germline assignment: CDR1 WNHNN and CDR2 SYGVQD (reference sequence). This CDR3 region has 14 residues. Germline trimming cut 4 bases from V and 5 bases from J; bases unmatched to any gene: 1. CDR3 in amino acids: CASSGQGATGELFF. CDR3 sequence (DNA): TGCGCCAGCAGTGGACAGGGGGCGACCGGGGAGCTGTTTTTT.

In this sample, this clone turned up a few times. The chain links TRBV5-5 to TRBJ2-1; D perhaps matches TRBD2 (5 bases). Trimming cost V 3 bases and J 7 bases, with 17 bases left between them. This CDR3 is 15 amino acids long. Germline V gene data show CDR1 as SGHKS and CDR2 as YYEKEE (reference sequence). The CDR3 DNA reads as TGTGCCAGCAGCTCCCATGGGATCCGAGGGAATGAGCAGTTCTTC. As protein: CASSSHGIRGNEQFF.

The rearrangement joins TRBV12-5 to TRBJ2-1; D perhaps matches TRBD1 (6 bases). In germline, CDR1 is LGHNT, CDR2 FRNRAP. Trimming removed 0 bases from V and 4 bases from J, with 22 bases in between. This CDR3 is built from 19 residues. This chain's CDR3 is CASGLVELGLAGEYNEQFF. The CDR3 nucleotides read TGTGCTAGTGGTTTGGTAGAACTTGGATTGGCAGGGGAATACAATGAGCAGTTCTTC.

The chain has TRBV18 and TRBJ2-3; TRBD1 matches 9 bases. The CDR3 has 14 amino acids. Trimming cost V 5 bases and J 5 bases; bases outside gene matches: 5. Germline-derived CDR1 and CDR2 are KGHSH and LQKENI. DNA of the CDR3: TGTGCCAGCTCAACCGGACAGGGGTTAGATACGCAGTATTTT. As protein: CASSTGQGLDTQYF.